This entry is about one T cell receptor (beta chain). V was clipped by 6 bases and J by 1 base; unmatched bases: 12. The germline V gene has CDR1 LGHNT and CDR2 FRNRAP. This CDR3 is built from 18 residues. Checkpoint therapy with ipilimumab 1 mg/kg began 14 to 28 days after transplant. This entry is derived from a study of ipilimumab plus nivolumab after autologous stem cell transplantation. The overall study: Patients received a median of roughly five ipilimumab and roughly 8 nivolumab doses. Myeloma cases were transplant-naive high-risk or relapsed within 3 years post first autologous transplant.

Clones were sequenced by immunoSEQ multiplex PCR, and TCRdb holds only the in-frame ones, with some missing. Of 9,500 to 15,000 clones in the sample, 75% were seen once. The source is a male donor with multiple myeloma. This chain uses TRBV12-5 with TRBJ2-5, with 12 bases aligning to TRBD1. Sequenced here: PBMCs, sampled in a trial of ipilimumab plus nivolumab as post-transplant consolidation. The CDR3 sequence: CASGTGTGGPFSQETQYF. CDR3 DNA sequence: TGTGCTAGTGGCACCGGGACAGGGGGCCCTTTTTCCCAAGAGACCCAGTACTTC.